These 26 T cell receptor beta chains came from one sample sequenced in a study of blood T cell repertoires in COVID-19. Repertoires were generated with immunoSEQ multiplex PCR, while TCRdb's copy carries only in-frame clones and drops some. The table lists 200,000 to 250,000 clones, approximately 87% of them singletons, with roughly 2% in the top ten. The sequenced sample was peripheral blood. The receptors stem from a woman between 45 and 65 years old with acute or convalescent COVID-19.

This chain joins TRBV11-2 and TRBJ2-3; TRBD2 aligns across 7 bases. The V segment lost 4 bases and the J segment 0 bases; nucleotides outside the gene matches: 10. Looked up from germline, CDR1 is SGHAT and CDR2 is FQNNGV. The length of the CDR3 is 17 residues. CDR3 coding DNA: TGTGCCAGCAGCTCCCGTGGGCTAGCGGACAGCACAGATACGCAGTATTTT. Amino acids: CASSSRGLADSTDTQYF.

This chain links TRBV18 with TRBJ2-4; D unresolved. The CDR3 length is 14 residues. Deletions cut 2 bases from V and 0 bases from J, with 5 bases between. Per germline, CDR1 KGHSH and CDR2 LQKENI. The chain's CDR3 is CASSPEIAKNIQYF. In DNA, the CDR3 is TGTGCCAGCTCACCAGAGATAGCCAAAAACATTCAGTACTTC.

This clone was counted a single time. The V gene is TRBV6-5, the J gene TRBJ2-2; possible D gene TRBD1, 5 bases. V was cut by 0 bases and J by 6 bases, with 11 bases left in between. The germline V gene encodes CDR1 MNHEY and CDR2 SVGAGI. The CDR3 is 15 amino acids. Here the CDR3 reads CASSYSDRYPGELFF. CDR3 nucleotides: TGTGCCAGCAGTTACTCTGACAGATATCCCGGGGAGCTGTTTTTT.

The chain links TRBV12-3 or TRBV12-4 to TRBJ2-1; 10 nucleotides agree with TRBD2. V was clipped by 7 bases and J by 11 bases; unmatched bases: 8. This CDR3 is 13 amino acids long. The CDR3 spells CASKLPGLAQQFF. The DNA of the CDR3 is TGTGCCAGCAAACTACCGGGACTAGCGCAGCAGTTCTTC.

The chain joins TRBV20-1 to TRBJ2-1; tentatively, D is TRBD2 (5 bases). V gave up 3 bases and J gave up 6 bases, with 12 bases separating them. The CDR3 totals 13 residues. Germline V gene data show CDR1 as DFQATT and CDR2 as SNEGSKA (reference sequence). The CDR3 loop is CSASLAYSNEQFF. CDR3 in DNA: TGCAGTGCTAGTTTAGCGTACAGCAATGAGCAGTTCTTC.

The chain joins TRBV7-9 to TRBJ1-2; 7 nucleotides match TRBD1. The length of the CDR3 is 16 residues. The ends lost 5 bases at V and 5 bases at J; junction bases unmatched: 14. Germline V gene lookup returns CDR1 SEHNR and CDR2 FQNEAQ (reference sequence). This chain's CDR3 is CASSPKTDRDRYGYTF. Here the CDR3 DNA reads TGTGCCAGCAGCCCTAAAACCGACCGGGACAGATATGGCTACACCTTC.

The chain employs TRBV5-6 and TRBJ2-3, with a tentative D call TRBD2 (6 bases). The CDR3 contains 18 residues. Germline-derived CDR1 and CDR2 are SGHDT and YYEEEE. Trimming left V 3 bases short and J 4 bases short, with 24 bases between. The CDR3 spells CASSSLAFVGSVADTQYF. CDR3 in DNA: TGTGCCAGCAGCTCCCTGGCATTTGTCGGGAGTGTAGCAGATACGCAGTATTTT.

The CDR3 DNA reads TGTGCCAGCAGCTTATGGCGGGGGGGCACAGATACGCAGTATTTT. Its protein is CASSLWRGGTDTQYF. V usage is TRBV7-2 and J usage is TRBJ2-3; 8 bases line up with TRBD2. CDR3 length: 15 residues. V dropped 2 bases and J dropped 1; count of bases not matched to a gene: 2. CDR1 is SGHTA, CDR2 FQGNSA, per germline.

The CDR3: CASSQGQSSYNEQFF. CDR3 DNA sequence: TGTGCCAGCAGCCAGGGACAGAGCTCCTACAATGAGCAGTTCTTC. The V and J genes are TRBV9 and TRBJ2-1; 7 positions agree with TRBD1. V gave up 4 bases and J gave up 0 bases; unmatched junction bases: 4. The CDR3 runs to 15 residues. CDR1 is SGDLS and CDR2 is YYNGEE in the germline V gene.

This chain uses TRBV6-1 with TRBJ1-3; no clear D. The CDR3 loop spans 15 amino acids. Germline loops: CDR1 MNHNS, CDR2 SASEGT. V shed 1 base and J shed 0 bases, with 7 bases lying between them. CDR3 loop: CASSEETTSGNTIYF. Here the CDR3 DNA reads TGTGCCAGCAGTGAAGAAACAACCTCTGGAAACACCATATATTTT.

The chain is built from TRBV6-6 and TRBJ2-1; D gene unclear. V was cut by 7 bases and J by 0 bases, with 10 bases left in between. Germline V gene data show CDR1 as MNHNY and CDR2 as SVGAGI (reference sequence). This CDR3 has 14 amino acids. The CDR3 DNA reads TGTGCCAGCACTGAGAGAAGCTCCTACAATGAGCAGTTCTTC. This codes for CASTERSSYNEQFF.

Only one count was recorded for this clone. V gene TRBV9 combines with J gene TRBJ2-3, with 10 bases aligning to TRBD2. The germline V gene encodes CDR1 SGDLS and CDR2 YYNGEE. Germline trimming cut 5 bases from V and 4 bases from J; bases unmatched to any gene: 7. The CDR3 has 15 amino acids. The CDR3 reads CASSPSGSFPDTQYF. CDR3 bases: TGTGCCAGCAGTCCTAGCGGGAGCTTTCCAGATACGCAGTATTTT.

V gene TRBV21-1 combines with J gene TRBJ2-7; the D call in the table, TRBD1, was not verified against the DNA. TRBV21-1 has pseudogene status. This CDR3 comprises 19 residues. CDR3 sequence: CASSPRTGGDPGANYEQYF. For the CDR3, the DNA is TGTGCCAGCAGCCCCCGGACAGGGGGAGACCCGGGGGCGAACTACGAGCAGTACTTC.

This rearrangement joins TRBV19 to TRBJ1-5, with D maybe TRBD1 (6 bases). V lost 3 bases to trimming and J lost 7 bases, with 16 bases between them. Germline CDR1 and CDR2: LNHDA and SQIVND (reference sequence). The CDR3 is 15 residues long. In DNA, the CDR3 is TGTGCCAGTAGTATGGACAGTACAAGGGGGCAGCCCCAGCATTTT. Protein product: CASSMDSTRGQPQHF.

The V gene is TRBV6-2 or TRBV6-3, the J gene TRBJ1-5; D may be TRBD1 (5 bases). This CDR3 region has 18 residues. Trimming left V 4 bases short and J 1 base short, with 20 bases between. The germline gives CDR1 MNHEY, CDR2 SVGEGT. The CDR3 loop is CASSSTGVLWVSNQPQHF. CDR3 nucleotide sequence: TGTGCCAGCAGTTCTACAGGAGTATTGTGGGTGAGCAATCAGCCCCAGCATTTT.

V and J are TRBV27 and TRBJ1-6; D is uncertain. Trimming pared 6 bases from V and 7 bases from J, leaving 16 bases between. Germline V gives CDR1 MNHEY, CDR2 SMNVEV (reference sequence). There are 15 residues in the CDR3. CDR3 residues: CASRVGAARNSPLHF. In nucleotides, the CDR3 is TGTGCCAGCAGAGTTGGTGCGGCCCGCAATTCACCCCTCCACTTT.

The chain combines TRBV3-1 (or the pseudogene TRBV3-2) with TRBJ2-2; 11 bases line up with TRBD2. The CDR3 runs 18 residues. Germline V CDR1 and CDR2: LGHDT, YNNKEL (reference sequence). Trimming took 1 base from V and 5 from J; bases not matched to a gene: 9. CDR3 in DNA: TGTGCCAGCAGCCAAGTGGTTAGCGGGAGGGCCTTTACCGGGGAGCTGTTTTTT. It specifies CASSQVVSGRAFTGELFF.

The V and J genes are TRBV4-1 and TRBJ2-7, with 9 nucleotides matching TRBD1. The CDR3 runs to 14 residues. Germline V CDR1 and CDR2: MGHRA, YSYEKL. V shed 3 bases and J 6 bases; nucleotides not matched to a gene: 6. The CDR3 coding sequence is TGCGCCAGCAGCCATCGGGACAGGGTTTCCGAGCAGTACTTC. It encodes CASSHRDRVSEQYF.

The rearrangement uses TRBV5-1 and TRBJ1-5; tentative D call: TRBD1 (5 bases). Trimming stripped 2 bases from V and 9 bases from J, with 18 bases between. The CDR3 has 15 amino acids. Germline values: CDR1 SGHRS, CDR2 YFSETQ. This chain's CDR3 is CASSFGDSPISPQHF. CDR3 coding DNA: TGCGCCAGCAGCTTTGGTGACAGCCCTATTTCGCCCCAGCATTTT.

The chain combines TRBV19 with TRBJ1-5, with 7 bases fitting TRBD1. V was pared by 2 bases and J by 4 bases, with 5 bases of the junction left unmatched. Per the germline V gene, CDR1 is LNHDA and CDR2 is SQIVND (reference sequence). This CDR3 contains 15 residues. As DNA, the CDR3 is TGTGCCAGTAGTATAATGAGCAGGGGGAATCAGCCCCAGCATTTT. It specifies CASSIMSRGNQPQHF.

The chain uses TRBV4-3 and TRBJ1-1, with D perhaps matching TRBD1 (5 bases). CDR3 length: 14 amino acids. Germline-derived CDR1 and CDR2 are LGHNA and YSLEER. Trimming stripped 6 bases from V and 1 base from J, with 12 bases between. CDR3 sequence reads: CASSFSGGNTEAFF. The CDR3 DNA sequence: TGCGCCAGCAGTTTCTCGGGGGGGAACACTGAAGCTTTCTTT.

This clone was picked up one time. The V call is TRBV19, the J call TRBJ2-7; 7 positions agree with TRBD1. CDR3 size: 17 residues. The junction had 14 bases not matched to a gene; V was cut back by 3 bases and J by 3 bases. In germline, CDR1 is LNHDA, CDR2 SQIVND (reference sequence). The CDR3 DNA reads TGTGCCAGTAGTATCGACACAGGGGCCTCTAACAACTACGAGCAGTACTTC. Its protein product is CASSIDTGASNNYEQYF. Complete variable domain (other parts from reference TRBV19 and TRBJ2-7): DGGITQSPKYLFRKEGQNVTLSCEQNLNHDAMYWYRQDPGQGLRLIYYSQIVNDFQKGDIAEGYSVSREKKESFPLTVTSAQKNPTAFYLCASSIDTGASNNYEQYFGPGTRLTVT.

The rearrangement joins TRBV24-1 to TRBJ2-3; D is ambiguous. The CDR3 runs 13 residues. Germline V gives CDR1 KGHDR, CDR2 SFDVKD. The germline V and J ends were trimmed by 3 bases and 8 bases, with 11 bases remaining between them. CDR3 residues: CATSDGRVSTQYF. The CDR3 DNA sequence: TGTGCCACCAGTGATGGTCGGGTTTCTACGCAGTATTTT.

V usage is TRBV11-2 and J usage is TRBJ2-5; D is undetermined. CDR1 and CDR2 from the germline V gene are SGHAT and FQNNGV. There are 12 residues in the CDR3. V was trimmed by 2 bases and J by 7 bases, leaving 8 bases between them. CDR3 sequence: CASSLLPGTQYF. In DNA, the CDR3 is TGTGCCAGCAGCTTATTGCCGGGGACCCAGTACTTC.

The chain is built from TRBV3-1 (or the pseudogene TRBV3-2) and TRBJ2-3; 9 nucleotides line up with TRBD2. Germline V gene data show CDR1 as LGHDT and CDR2 as YNNKEL (reference sequence). The trim removed 7 bases at V and 4 bases at J, leaving 6 bases unmatched. The CDR3 is made up of 14 amino acids. This CDR3 is CASTSGRLADTQYF. The CDR3 DNA sequence: TGTGCCAGCACAAGCGGGAGGCTCGCAGATACGCAGTATTTT.

This clone was counted a few times. The gene calls are TRBV10-2 and TRBJ1-1; D not resolved. Germline assignment: CDR1 WSHSY and CDR2 SAAADI. V was cut by 6 bases and J by 5 bases, with 19 bases left in between. The CDR3 sequence is 15 residues long. The CDR3 bases are TGCGCCAGCAGGGATCTGGGTTTGGGAGAAACTGAAGCTTTCTTT. It codes for CASRDLGLGETEAFF.